This TCR beta chain was identified during a study of T cell responses to AZD1222 COVID-19 vaccine. Sequencing used immunoSEQ multiplex PCR; TCRdb keeps in-frame clones, though not all of them. The sample yields over 100,000 clones, roughly 85% seen once. There are 15 residues in the CDR3. Trimming removed 2 bases at V and 0 bases at J, with 7 bases between. Germline-derived CDR1 and CDR2 are MDHEN and SYDVKM. The receptor comes from an adult who received the MenACWY meningococcal vaccine as a control. The chain is built from TRBV28 and TRBJ1-4; possibly TRBD1 for D (5 bases). This specimen consisted of peripheral blood, obtained 28 days after the second dose of the MenACWY control vaccine. This CDR3 reads CASSLRGATNEKLFF. CDR3 in DNA: TGTGCCAGCAGTTTAAGGGGTGCAACTAATGAAAAACTGTTTTTT.